A selection of T cell receptor beta chains follows, all from one sample in a study of human T cells and chemical hapten exposure. Using its own MiXCR run on the RACE reads, TCRdb lists one record per CDR3 protein. The sample holds about 82,000 distinct CDR3 sequences, 10% to 15% seen once. This material consisted of whole blood, taken in connection with sensitization to the hapten diphenylcyclopropenone (DPC). The receptors were sampled from a woman aged 50 to 65 with alopecia areata. Some clones in this sample may be carry-over from other donors' samples. The CDR3 runs from the conserved cysteine through the conserved F or W. The D gene is left open where the match is weak. The size field is filled for only some rows; it gives once, few, many or a size class.

TRBD1 few TRBJ1-2 TRBV5-1 CASSTGDRGYGYTF
NA NA TRBJ1-2 TRBV2 CASSGLLGYTF
NA NA TRBJ2-3 TRBV6-2/TRBV6-3 CASTFSYTDTQYF
NA many TRBJ2-5 TRBV12-3/TRBV12-4 CASSLAGRLGETQYF
TRBD2 NA TRBJ2-1 TRBV11-2 CASSLVGASGRVNNEQFF
TRBD1 many TRBJ2-7 TRBV12-3/TRBV12-4 CASSADRGSSYEQYF
TRBD1 NA TRBJ2-2 TRBV20-1 CSASRTGGWTGELFF
TRBD1 many TRBJ2-7 TRBV29-1 CSVSTGVREQYF
TRBD2 NA TRBJ2-3 TRBV29-1 CSGGLAETDTQYF
NA NA TRBJ2-1 TRBV7-9 CASSSGVNNEQFF
NA few TRBJ2-5 TRBV6-9 CASSCGCGGGGETQYF
TRBD2 many TRBJ2-1 TRBV3-1 CASSQAAGGLREQFF
NA few TRBJ2-1 TRBV3-1 CASSQDPRNEQFF
NA NA TRBJ2-2 TRBV7-9 CASSLADFGELFF
NA NA TRBJ1-1 TRBV3-1 CASSQDSRPSFF